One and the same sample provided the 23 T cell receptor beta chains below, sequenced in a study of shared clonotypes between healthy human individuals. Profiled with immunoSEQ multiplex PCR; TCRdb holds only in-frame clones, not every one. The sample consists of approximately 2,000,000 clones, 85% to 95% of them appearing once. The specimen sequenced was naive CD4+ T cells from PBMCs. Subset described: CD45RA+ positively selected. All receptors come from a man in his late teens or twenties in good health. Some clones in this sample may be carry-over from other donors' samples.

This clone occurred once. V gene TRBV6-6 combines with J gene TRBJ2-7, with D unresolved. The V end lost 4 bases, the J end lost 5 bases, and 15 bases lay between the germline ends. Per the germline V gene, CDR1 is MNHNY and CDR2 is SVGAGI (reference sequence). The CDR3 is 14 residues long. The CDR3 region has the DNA TGTGCCAGCAGTTCGGCACCCCCTTTGAACGAGCAGTACTTC. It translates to CASSSAPPLNEQYF.

The CDR3 coding sequence is TGTGCCAGTAGTATCCTAGCGGGAGGAAGGTATGAGCAGTTCTTC. This codes for CASSILAGGRYEQFF. The chain links TRBV19 to TRBJ2-1, with 11 bases lining up with TRBD2. Germline lookup yields CDR1 LNHDA and CDR2 SQIVND (reference sequence). Trimming took 3 bases from V and 8 from J; bases not matched to a gene: 6. This CDR3 is 15 amino acids long. The variable domain in full, completed from reference TRBV19 and TRBJ2-1, reads DGGITQSPKYLFRKEGQNVTLSCEQNLNHDAMYWYRQDPGQGLRLIYYSQIVNDFQKGDIAEGYSVSREKKESFPLTVTSAQKNPTAFYLCASSILAGGRYEQFFGPGTRLTVL.

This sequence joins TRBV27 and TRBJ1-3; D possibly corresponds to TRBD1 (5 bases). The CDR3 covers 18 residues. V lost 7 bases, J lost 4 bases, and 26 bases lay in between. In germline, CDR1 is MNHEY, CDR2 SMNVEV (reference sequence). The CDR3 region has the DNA TGTGCCAGCACCCCTGAGACGTTATCAGGGTTTGGGGGAAACACCATATATTTT. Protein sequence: CASTPETLSGFGGNTIYF.

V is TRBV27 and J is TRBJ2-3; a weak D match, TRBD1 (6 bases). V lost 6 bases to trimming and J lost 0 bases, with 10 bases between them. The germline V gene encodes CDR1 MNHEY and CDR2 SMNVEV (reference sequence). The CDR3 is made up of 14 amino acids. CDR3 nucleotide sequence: TGTGCCAGCAGCGGGACACCCAGCACAGATACGCAGTATTTT. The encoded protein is CASSGTPSTDTQYF.

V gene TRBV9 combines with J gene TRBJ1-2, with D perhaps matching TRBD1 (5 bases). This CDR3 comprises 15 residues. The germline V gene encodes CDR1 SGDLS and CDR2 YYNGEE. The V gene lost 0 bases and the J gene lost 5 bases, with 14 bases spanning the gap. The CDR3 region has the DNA TGTGCCAGCAGCGTAGCTGAGGGGCGCAGATATGGCTACACCTTC. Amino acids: CASSVAEGRRYGYTF. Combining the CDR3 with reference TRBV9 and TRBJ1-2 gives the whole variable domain DSGVTQTPKHLITATGQRVTLRCSPRSGDLSVYWYQQSLDQGLQFLIQYYNGEERAKGNILERFSAQQFPDLHSELNLSSLELGDSALYFCASSVAEGRRYGYTFGSGTRLTVV.

CDR3 bases: TGTGCCAGCAGTGAAGGCCGTAGCATCAATGAGCAGTTCTTC. Its protein product is CASSEGRSINEQFF. The rearrangement links TRBV6-1 to TRBJ2-1, with D hard to call. Trimming removed 1 base from V and 6 bases from J, with 10 bases in between. Germline lookup yields CDR1 MNHNS and CDR2 SASEGT. The CDR3 sequence is 14 residues long.

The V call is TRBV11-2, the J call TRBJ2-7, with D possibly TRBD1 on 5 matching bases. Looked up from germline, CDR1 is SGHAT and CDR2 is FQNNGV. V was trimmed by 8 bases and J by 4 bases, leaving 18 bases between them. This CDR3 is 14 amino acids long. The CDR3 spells CASHPLDRPYEQYF. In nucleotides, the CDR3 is TGTGCCAGCCACCCCCTCGACAGACCTTACGAGCAGTACTTC. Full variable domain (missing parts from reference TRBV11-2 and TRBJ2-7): EAGVAQSPRYKIIEKRQSVAFWCNPISGHATLYWYQQILGQGPKLLIQFQNNGVVDDSQLPKDRFSAERLKGVDSTLKIQPAKLEDSAVYLCASHPLDRPYEQYFGPGTRLTVT.

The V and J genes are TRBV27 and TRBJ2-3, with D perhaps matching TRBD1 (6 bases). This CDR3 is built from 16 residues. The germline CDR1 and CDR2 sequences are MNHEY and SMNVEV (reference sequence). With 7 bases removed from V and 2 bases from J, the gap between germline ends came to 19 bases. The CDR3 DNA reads TGTGCCAGCATGAGAGGGACATTTTCACTCACAGATACGCAGTATTTT. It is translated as CASMRGTFSLTDTQYF.

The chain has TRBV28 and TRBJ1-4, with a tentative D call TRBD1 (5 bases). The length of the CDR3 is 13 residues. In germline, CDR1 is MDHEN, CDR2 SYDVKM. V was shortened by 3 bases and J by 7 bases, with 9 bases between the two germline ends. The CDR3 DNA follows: TGTGCCAGCAGTTTCAGGGTTCGTGAAAAACTGTTTTTT. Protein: CASSFRVREKLFF.

The CDR3 bases are TGCGCCAGCAGCTTGGGACTAGCGGTCGATGGCTACACCTTC. Protein: CASSLGLAVDGYTF. V is TRBV5-1 and J is TRBJ1-2; D is unresolved. The germline CDR1 and CDR2 sequences are SGHRS and YFSETQ. Trimming pared 0 bases from V and 6 bases from J, leaving 12 bases between. The CDR3 has 14 amino acids.

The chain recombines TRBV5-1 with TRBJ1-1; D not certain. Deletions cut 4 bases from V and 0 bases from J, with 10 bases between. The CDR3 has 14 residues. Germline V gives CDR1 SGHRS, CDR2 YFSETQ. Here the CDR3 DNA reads TGCGCCAGCAGCCCTCAGAGCTTGAACACTGAAGCTTTCTTT. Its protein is CASSPQSLNTEAFF.

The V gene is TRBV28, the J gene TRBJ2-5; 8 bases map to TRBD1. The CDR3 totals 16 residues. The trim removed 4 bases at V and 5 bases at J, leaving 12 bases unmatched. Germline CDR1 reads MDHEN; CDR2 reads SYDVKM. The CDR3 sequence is CASSSPRTGRFETQYF. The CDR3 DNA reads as TGTGCCAGCAGTTCCCCCCGGACAGGGAGGTTTGAGACCCAGTACTTC.

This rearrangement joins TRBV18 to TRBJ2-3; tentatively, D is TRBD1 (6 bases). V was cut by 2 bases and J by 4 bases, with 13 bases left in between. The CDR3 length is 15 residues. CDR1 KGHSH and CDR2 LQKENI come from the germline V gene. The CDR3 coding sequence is TGTGCCAGCTCACCATTCCAGGGGTTATCAGATACGCAGTATTTT. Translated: CASSPFQGLSDTQYF. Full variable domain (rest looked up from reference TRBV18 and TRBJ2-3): NAGVMQNPRHLVRRRGQEARLRCSPMKGHSHVYWYRQLPEEGLKFMVYLQKENIIDESGMPKERFSAEFPKEGPSILRIQQVVRGDSAAYFCASSPFQGLSDTQYFGPGTRLTVL.

The CDR3 spells CASSLGQGARNEQFF. Written as DNA, the CDR3 is TGTGCCAGCAGCCTAGGACAGGGGGCGCGAAATGAGCAGTTCTTC. V gene TRBV7-3 combines with J gene TRBJ2-1; 11 bases agree with TRBD1. Germline V gene data show CDR1 as SGHTA and CDR2 as FQGTGA. The CDR3 is 15 amino acids. V lost 5 bases, J lost 7 bases, and 7 bases stayed unmatched.

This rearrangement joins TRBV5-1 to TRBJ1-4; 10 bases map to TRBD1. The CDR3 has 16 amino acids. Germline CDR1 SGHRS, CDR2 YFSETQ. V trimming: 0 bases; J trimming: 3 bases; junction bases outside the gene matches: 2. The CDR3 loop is CASSLAGTGANEKLFF. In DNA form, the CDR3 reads TGCGCCAGCAGCTTGGCAGGGACAGGGGCTAATGAAAAACTGTTTTTT.

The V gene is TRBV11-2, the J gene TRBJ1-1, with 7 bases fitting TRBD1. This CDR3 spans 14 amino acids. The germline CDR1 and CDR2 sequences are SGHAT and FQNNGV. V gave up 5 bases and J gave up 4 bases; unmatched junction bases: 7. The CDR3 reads CASSPEQGTTEAFF. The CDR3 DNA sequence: TGTGCCAGCAGCCCAGAACAGGGGACCACTGAAGCTTTCTTT.

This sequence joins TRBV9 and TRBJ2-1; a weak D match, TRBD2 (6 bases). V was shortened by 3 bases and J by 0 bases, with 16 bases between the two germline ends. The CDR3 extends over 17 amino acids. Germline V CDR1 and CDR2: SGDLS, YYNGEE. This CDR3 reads CASSALPGLSSYNEQFF. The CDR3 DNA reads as TGTGCCAGCAGCGCCCTCCCGGGACTCAGCTCCTACAATGAGCAGTTCTTC.

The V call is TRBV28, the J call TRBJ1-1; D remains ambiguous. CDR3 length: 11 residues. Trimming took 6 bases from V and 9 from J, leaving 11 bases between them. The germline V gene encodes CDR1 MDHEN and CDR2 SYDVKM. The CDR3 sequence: CASSNQPQAFF. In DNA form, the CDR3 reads TGTGCCAGCAGCAATCAACCCCAAGCTTTCTTT.

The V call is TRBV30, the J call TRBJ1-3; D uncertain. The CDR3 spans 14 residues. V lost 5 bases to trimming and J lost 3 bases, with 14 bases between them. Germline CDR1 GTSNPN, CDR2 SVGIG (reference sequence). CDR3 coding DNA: TGTGCCTGGGCCAAGACATTCTTTGGAAACACCATATATTTT. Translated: CAWAKTFFGNTIYF. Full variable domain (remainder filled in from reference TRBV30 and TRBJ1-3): SQTIHQWPATLVQPVGSPLSLECTVEGTSNPNLYWYRQAAGRGLQLLFYSVGIGQISSEVPQNLSASRPQDRQFILSSKKLLLSDSGFYLCAWAKTFFGNTIYFGEGSWLTVV.

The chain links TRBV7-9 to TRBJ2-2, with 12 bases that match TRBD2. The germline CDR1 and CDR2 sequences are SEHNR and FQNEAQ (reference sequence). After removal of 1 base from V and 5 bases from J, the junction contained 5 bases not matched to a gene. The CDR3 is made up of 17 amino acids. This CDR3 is CASSLGAGTSGTGELFF. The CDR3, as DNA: TGTGCCAGCAGCTTAGGGGCCGGGACTAGCGGGACCGGGGAGCTGTTTTTT.

This chain's CDR3 is CASSLQGSEAFF. The CDR3 DNA is TGTGCCAGCTCACTTCAGGGGTCTGAAGCTTTCTTT. The V and J genes are TRBV18 and TRBJ1-1; D possibly corresponds to TRBD1 (6 bases). The germline V gene encodes CDR1 KGHSH and CDR2 LQKENI. This CDR3 spans 12 amino acids. The V end lost 4 bases, the J end lost 6 bases, and 9 bases lay between the germline ends.

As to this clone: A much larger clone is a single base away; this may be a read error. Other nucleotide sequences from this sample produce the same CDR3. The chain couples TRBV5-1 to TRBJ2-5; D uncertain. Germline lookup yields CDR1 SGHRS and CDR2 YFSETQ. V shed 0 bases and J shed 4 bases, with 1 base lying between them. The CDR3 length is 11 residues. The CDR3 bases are TGCGCCAGCAGCTTGGTAGAGACCCAGTACTTC. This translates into CASSLVETQYF.

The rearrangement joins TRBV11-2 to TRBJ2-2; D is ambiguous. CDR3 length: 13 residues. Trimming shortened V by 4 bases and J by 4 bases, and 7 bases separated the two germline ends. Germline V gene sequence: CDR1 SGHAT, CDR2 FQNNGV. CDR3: CASSWRSTGELFF. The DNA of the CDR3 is TGTGCCAGCAGCTGGCGCAGCACCGGGGAGCTGTTTTTT.